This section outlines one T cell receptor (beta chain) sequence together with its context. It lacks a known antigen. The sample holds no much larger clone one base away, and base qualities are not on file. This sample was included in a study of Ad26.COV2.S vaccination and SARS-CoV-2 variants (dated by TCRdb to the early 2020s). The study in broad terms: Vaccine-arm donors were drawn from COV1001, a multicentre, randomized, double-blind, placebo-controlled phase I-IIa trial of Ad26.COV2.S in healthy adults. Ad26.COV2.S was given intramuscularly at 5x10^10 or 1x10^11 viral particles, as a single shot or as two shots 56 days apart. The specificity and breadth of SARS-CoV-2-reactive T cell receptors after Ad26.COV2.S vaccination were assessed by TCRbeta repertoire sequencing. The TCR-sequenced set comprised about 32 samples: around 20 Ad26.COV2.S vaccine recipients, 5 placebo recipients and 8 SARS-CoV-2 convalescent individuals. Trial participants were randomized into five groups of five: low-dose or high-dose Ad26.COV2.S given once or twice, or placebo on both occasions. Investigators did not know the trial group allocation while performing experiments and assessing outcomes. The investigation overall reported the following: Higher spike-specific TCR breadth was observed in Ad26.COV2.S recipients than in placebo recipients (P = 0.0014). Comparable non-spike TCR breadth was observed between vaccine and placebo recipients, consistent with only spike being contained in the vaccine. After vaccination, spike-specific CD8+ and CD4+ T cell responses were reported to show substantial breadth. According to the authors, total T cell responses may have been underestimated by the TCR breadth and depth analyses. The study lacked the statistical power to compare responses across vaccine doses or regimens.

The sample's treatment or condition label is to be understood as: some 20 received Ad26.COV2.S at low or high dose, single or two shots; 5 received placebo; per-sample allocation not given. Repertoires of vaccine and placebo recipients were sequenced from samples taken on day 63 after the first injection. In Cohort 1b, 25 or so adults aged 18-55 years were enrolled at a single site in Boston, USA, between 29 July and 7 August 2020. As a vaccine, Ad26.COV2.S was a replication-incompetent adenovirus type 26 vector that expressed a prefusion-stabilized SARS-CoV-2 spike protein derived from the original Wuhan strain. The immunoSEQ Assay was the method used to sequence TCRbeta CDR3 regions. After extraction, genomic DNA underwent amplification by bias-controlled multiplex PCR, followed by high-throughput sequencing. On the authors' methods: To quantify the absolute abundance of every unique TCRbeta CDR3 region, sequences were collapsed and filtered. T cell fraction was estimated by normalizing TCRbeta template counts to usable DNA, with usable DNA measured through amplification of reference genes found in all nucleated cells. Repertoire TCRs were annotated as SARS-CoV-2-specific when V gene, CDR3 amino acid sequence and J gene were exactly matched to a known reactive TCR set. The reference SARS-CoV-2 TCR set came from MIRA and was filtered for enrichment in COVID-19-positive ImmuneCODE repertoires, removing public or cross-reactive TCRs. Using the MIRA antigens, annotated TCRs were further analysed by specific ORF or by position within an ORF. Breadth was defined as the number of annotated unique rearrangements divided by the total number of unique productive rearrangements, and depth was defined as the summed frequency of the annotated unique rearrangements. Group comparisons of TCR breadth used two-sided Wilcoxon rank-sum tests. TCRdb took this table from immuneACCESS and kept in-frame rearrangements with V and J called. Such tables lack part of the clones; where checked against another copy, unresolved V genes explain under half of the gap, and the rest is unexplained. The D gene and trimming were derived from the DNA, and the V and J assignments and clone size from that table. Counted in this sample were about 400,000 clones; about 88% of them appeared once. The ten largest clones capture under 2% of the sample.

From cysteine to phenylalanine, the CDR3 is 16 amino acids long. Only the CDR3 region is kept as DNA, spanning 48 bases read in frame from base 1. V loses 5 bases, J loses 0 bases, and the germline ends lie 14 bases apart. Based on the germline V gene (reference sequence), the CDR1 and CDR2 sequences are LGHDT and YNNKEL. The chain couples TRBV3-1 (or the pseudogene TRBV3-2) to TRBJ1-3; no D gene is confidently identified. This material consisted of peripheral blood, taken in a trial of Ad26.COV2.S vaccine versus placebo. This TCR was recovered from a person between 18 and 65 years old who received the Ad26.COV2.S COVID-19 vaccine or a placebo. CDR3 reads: CASSSSTPSSGNTIYF. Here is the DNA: TGTGCCAGCAGCAGCTCGACTCCTAGCTCTGGAAACACCATATATTTT.